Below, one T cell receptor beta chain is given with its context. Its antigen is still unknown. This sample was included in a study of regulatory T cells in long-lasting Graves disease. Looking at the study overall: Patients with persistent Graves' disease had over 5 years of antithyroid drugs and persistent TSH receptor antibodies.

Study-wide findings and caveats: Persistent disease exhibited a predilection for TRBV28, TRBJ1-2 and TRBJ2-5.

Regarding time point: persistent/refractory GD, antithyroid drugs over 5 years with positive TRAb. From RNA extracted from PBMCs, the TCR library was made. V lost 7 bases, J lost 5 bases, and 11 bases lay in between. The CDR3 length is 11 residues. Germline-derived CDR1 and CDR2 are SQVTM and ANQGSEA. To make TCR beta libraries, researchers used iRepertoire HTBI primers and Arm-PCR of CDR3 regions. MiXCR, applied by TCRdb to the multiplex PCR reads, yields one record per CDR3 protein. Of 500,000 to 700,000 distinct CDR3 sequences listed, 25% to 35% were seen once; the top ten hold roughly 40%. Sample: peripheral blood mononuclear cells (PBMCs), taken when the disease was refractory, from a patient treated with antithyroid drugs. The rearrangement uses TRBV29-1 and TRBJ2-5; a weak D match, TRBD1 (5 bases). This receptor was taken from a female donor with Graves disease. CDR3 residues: CSGRVGETQYF. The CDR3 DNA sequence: TGCAGCGGCAGGGTTGGGGAGACCCAGTACTTC.